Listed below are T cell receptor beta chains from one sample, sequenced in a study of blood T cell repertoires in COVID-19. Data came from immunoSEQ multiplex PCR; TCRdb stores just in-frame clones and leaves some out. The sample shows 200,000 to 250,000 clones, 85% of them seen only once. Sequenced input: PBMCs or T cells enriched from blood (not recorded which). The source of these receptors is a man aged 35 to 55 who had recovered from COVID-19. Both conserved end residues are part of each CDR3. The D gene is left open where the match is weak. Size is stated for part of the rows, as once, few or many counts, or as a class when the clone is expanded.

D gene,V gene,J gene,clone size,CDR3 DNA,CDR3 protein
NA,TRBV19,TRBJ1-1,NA,TGTGCCAGTAATGAGAGGGTGGACACTGAAGCTTTCTTT,CASNERVDTEAFF
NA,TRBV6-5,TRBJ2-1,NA,TGTGCCAGCAGTTACGGACTGGGACAATACAATGAGCAGTTCTTC,CASSYGLGQYNEQFF
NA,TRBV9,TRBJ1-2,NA,TGTGCCAGCAGCGTAGGGACAGTCCTCGCTAACTATGGCTACACCTTC,CASSVGTVLANYGYTF
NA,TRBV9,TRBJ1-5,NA,TGTGCCAGCGGTCGCGGGAATCAGCCCCAGCATTTT,CASGRGNQPQHF
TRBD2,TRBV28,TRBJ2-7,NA,TGTGCCAGCAGTTTGTATTCCGGGACTAGAACCTACGAGCAGTACTTC,CASSLYSGTRTYEQYF
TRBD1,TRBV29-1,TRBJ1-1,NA,TGCAGCGTTGCTCCAGGGGGAGATGAAGCTTTCTTT,CSVAPGGDEAFF
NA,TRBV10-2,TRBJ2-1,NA,TGCGCCAGCAACAGGGCCACCTACAATGAGCAGTTCTTC,CASNRATYNEQFF
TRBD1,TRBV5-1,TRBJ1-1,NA,TGCGCCAGCAGCTTGAATGGACAGGGGGGCACTGAAGCTTTCTTT,CASSLNGQGGTEAFF
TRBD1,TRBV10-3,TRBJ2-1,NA,TGTGCCATCAACGACAGGGGGCGCCAGGACAATGAGCAGTTCTTC,CAINDRGRQDNEQFF
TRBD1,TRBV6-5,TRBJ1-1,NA,TGTGCCAGCAGTCGGGACAGTCTAGGCACTGAAGCTTTCTTT,CASSRDSLGTEAFF
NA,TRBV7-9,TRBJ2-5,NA,TGTGCCAGCAGCTTTGGTATAGTACAAGAGACCCAGTACTTC,CASSFGIVQETQYF
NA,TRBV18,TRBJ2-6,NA,TGTGCCAGCTCACCAAGTAGCGATCGGGTTATCTCTGGGGCCAACGTCCTGACTTTC,CASSPSSDRVISGANVLTF
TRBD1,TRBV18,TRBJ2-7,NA,TGTGCCAGCTCACCACCGGGACAGGGGTTACAGCAGTACTTC,CASSPPGQGLQQYF
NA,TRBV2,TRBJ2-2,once,TGTGCCAGCAGTTCGACTAGAGGGATCTCCGGGGAGCTGTTTTTT,CASSSTRGISGELFF
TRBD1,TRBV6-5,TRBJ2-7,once,TGTGCCAGCAGTTACCGGGGACAGGCCTACGAGCAGTACTTC,CASSYRGQAYEQYF
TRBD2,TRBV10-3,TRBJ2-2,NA,TGTGCCATCAGCCTATCTACTAAGGGTAGCGGGCTCACCGGGGAGCTGTTTTTT,CAISLSTKGSGLTGELFF
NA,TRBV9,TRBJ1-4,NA,TGTGCCAGCAGCGAGGGGCGAGCCCATGAAAAACTGTTTTTT,CASSEGRAHEKLFF
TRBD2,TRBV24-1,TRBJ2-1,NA,TGTGCCACCAGCACCGGGACTAGCGGGAGAAATGAGCAGTTCTTC,CATSTGTSGRNEQFF
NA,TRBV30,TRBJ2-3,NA,TGTGCCTGGAGTGCACTAGTCGTTGGCGATACGCAGTATTTT,CAWSALVVGDTQYF
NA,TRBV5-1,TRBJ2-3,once,TGCGCCAGCAGCTTGGGTCACAGCGGGGATACGCAGTATTTT,CASSLGHSGDTQYF
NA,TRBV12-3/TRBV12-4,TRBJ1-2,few,TGTGCCAGCAGTTTAGGGAGTGGCTACACCTTC,CASSLGSGYTF
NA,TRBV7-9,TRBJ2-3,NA,TGTGCCAGCAGCTTAAGCCTGGGCACAGATACGCAGTATTTT,CASSLSLGTDTQYF
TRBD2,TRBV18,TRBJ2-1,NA,TGTGCCAGCTCACCACAGAGACTAGCGGACAATGAGCAGTTCTTC,CASSPQRLADNEQFF
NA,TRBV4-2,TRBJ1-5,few,TGTGCCAGCAGCTTAGAACGGAGTGGAGGACAGCCCCAGCATTTT,CASSLERSGGQPQHF
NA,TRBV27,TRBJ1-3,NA,TGTGCCAGCAGCCCCAGGGGAAGAGGAAACACCATATATTTT,CASSPRGRGNTIYF
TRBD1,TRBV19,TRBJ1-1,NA,TGTGCCAGTAGTATTCGGGACAGGGCAAACACTGAAGCTTTCTTT,CASSIRDRANTEAFF
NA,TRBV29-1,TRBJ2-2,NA,TGCAGCGTTTATCTCCCCGGGGAGCTGTTTTTT,CSVYLPGELFF
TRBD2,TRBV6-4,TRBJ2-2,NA,TGTGCCAGCAGTGCGAGCGGGAGTACCGGGGAGCTGTTTTTT,CASSASGSTGELFF
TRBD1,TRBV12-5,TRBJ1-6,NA,TGTGCTAGTGGTTTGGTAGGAGGGGACAGGGTATCGTCACCCCTCCACTTT,CASGLVGGDRVSSPLHF
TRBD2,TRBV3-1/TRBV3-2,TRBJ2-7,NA,TGTGCCAGCAGCCAAAATAGACTAGCGGTTGATGAGCAGTACTTC,CASSQNRLAVDEQYF
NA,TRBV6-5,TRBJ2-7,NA,TGTGCCAGCAGCCCCGCGGGTCAGACCTACGAGCAGTACTTC,CASSPAGQTYEQYF
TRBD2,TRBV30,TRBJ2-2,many,TGTGCCTGGAAGGGAGCGGGAGAGGTCGGGGAGCTGTTTTTT,CAWKGAGEVGELFF
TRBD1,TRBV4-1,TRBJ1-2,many,TGCGCCAGCAGCCGTCCGGACAGGAACTATGGCTACACCTTC,CASSRPDRNYGYTF
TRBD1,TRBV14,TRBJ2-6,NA,TGTGCCAGCAGCCAAGTTTGGGACAGAAGGTACTCTGGGGCCAACGTCCTGACTTTC,CASSQVWDRRYSGANVLTF
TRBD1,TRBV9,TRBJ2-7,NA,TGTGCCAGCAGCGCAGGGGACAGCTCCTACGAGCAGTACTTC,CASSAGDSSYEQYF
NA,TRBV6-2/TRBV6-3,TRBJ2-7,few,TGTGCCAGCAGTTACTCGACGGCCAGGGCCTACGAGCAGTACTTC,CASSYSTARAYEQYF
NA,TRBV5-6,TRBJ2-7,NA,TGTGCCAGCAGCCGTGCGGACTTGCTGAGCTCCTACGAGCAGTACTTC,CASSRADLLSSYEQYF
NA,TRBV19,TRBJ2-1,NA,TGTGCCAGTAGTGCGCATGTTGGGACTCTAGACTACAATGAGCAGTTCTTC,CASSAHVGTLDYNEQFF
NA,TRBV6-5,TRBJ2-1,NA,TGTGCCAGCAGTTACCGAGGTTCCTACAATGAGCAGTTCTTC,CASSYRGSYNEQFF
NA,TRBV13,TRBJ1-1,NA,TGTGCCAGCAGCTTATGGTTCCCCGCAGGCATGAACACTGAAGCTTTCTTT,CASSLWFPAGMNTEAFF
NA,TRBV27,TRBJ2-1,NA,TGTGCCAGCAGTTTTACAGGGACGGACTCCTACAATGAGCAGTTCTTC,CASSFTGTDSYNEQFF
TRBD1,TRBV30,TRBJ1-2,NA,TGTGCCTGGAGTGGGGACAGGGAAGGCTACACCTTC,CAWSGDREGYTF